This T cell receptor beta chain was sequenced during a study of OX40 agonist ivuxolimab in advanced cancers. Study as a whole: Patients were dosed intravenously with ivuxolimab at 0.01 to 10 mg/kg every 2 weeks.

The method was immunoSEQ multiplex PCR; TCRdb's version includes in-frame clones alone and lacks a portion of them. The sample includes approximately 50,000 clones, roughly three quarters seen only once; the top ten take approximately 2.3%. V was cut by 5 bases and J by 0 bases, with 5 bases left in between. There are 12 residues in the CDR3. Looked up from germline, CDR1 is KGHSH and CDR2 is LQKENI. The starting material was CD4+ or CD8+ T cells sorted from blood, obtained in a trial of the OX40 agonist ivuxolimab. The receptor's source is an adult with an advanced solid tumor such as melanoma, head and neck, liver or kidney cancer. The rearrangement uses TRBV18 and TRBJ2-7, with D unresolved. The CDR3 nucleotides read TGTGCCAGCTCATGGAGCTCCTACGAGCAGTACTTC. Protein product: CASSWSSYEQYF.